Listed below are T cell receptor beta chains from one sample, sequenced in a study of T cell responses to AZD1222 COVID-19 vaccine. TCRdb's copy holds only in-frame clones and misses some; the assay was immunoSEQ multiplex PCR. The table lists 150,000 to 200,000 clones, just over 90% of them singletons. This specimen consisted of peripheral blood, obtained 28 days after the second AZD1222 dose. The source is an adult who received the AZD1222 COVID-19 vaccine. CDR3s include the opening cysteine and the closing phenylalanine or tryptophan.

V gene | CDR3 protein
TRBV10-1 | CASSDGSSGETQYF
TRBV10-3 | CAISSEWYEQFF
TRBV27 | CASSLSGTASVYNEQFF
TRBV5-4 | CASSPRDLGSDTQYF
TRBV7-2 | CASSLEGGYEQYF
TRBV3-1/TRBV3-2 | CASSQKLGLAGGTEQYF
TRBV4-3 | CASSQDRGQGDGTQYF
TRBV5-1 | CASSVRGDSRSSNYGYTF
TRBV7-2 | CASSAMIAGAPFF
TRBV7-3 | CASSLYPLHNEQFF
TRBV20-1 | CSASFYNEQFF
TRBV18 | CASSPTESNQPQHF
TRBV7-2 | CASSVGWGTEAFF
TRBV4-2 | CASSDRGQGGTEAFF
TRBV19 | CASSIKVAAPGLGDNEQFF
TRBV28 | CASSTRQANYGYTF
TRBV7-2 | CASSLNLGSGRGGTDTQYF
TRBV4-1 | CASSQAGQGSYGYTF
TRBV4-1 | CASSQGSGRLNTEAFF
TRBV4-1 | CASSQDNGWGYGYTF
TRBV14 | CASSQEQGANSPLHF
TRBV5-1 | CASSLEPGIYNEQFF
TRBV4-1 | CASSRNGAQYF
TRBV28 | CAAGPNYGYTF
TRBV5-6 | CASSFSPETQYF
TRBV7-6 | CASSRQGTTEAFF
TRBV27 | CASSSLGDRGPTEQYF
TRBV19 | CASSITAERPQHF
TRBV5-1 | CASSNGIADTQYF
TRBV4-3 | CASSQEDGLSEAFF
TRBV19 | CASSRERSSYGYTF
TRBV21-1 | CASSSCRRFYSNQPQHF
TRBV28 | CASTLGGRVYNEQFF
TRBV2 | CASSDGTGAGGYTF
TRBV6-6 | CASLPGYSQPQHF
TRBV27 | CASRDPGGRGYTF
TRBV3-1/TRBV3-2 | CASSQEAVSSRGAEAFF
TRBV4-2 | CASSQVGRVMNTEAFF
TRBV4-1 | CASSQGWGQNYGYTF
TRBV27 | CASSSSYTGELFF
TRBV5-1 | CASSFRGNTGELFF
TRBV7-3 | CASSPGPSSVLTF
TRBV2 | CASSGGPLALHF
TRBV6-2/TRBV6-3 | CASSLRQGVNSPLHF
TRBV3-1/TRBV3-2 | CASSQGGTGLNTEAFF
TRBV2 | CASNTNSWETQYF
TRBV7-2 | CASSFPTKTTGGPEAFF
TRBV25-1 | CASSHPGQPNTEAFF
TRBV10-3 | CAIRDGITEAFF
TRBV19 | CASSSHLGTVDNSPLHF
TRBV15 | CATVKQGLNTEAFF
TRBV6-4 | CASSGPKDGNEKLFF